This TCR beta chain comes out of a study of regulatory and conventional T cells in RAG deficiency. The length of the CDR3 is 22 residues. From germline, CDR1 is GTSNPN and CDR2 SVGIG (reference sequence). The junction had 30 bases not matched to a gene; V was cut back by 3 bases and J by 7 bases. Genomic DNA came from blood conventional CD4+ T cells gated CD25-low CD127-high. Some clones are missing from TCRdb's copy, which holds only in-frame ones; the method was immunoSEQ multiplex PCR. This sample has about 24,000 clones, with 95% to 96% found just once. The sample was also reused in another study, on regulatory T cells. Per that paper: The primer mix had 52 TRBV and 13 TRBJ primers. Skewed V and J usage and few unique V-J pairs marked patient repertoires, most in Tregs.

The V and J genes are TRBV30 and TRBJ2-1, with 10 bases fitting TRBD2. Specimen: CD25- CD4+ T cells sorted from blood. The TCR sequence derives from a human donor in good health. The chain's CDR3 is CAWRPDYRSTGKLAGPGNEQFF. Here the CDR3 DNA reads TGTGCCTGGAGACCGGATTATAGATCTACAGGGAAACTAGCGGGACCCGGGAATGAGCAGTTCTTC.